A selection of T cell receptor beta chains follows, all from one sample in a study of blood T cells in healthy people across ages. One entry per CDR3 protein results from TCRdb running MiXCR on the 5' RACE reads. This sample carries about 1,600,000 distinct CDR3 sequences, 42% of them seen once, and the ten largest clones take 7.9%. The sample comprised blood. The receptors derive from a woman aged 18-29 years in good health. The conserved cysteine and the conserved F or W are not part of the CDR3 here. D genes are given only for firm matches.

V	J	length	D	CDR3
TRBV7-9	TRBJ1-2	13	NA	ASSLGLVPSYGYT
TRBV5-1	TRBJ2-7	14	NA	ASSLGSGMGAYEQY
TRBV12-5	TRBJ1-5	12	NA	ASATGGDNQPQH
TRBV6-6	TRBJ2-1	12	TRBD2	ASKVDSGGELQF
TRBV7-2	TRBJ2-1	14	TRBD2	ASSLERSGRAGEQF
TRBV6-5	TRBJ1-3	15	NA	ASSYTQGPFSGNTIY
TRBV7-2	TRBJ1-1	15	NA	ASSLGVRDPENTEAF
TRBV2	TRBJ2-7	12	NA	ASSEASGRYEQY
TRBV6-5	TRBJ2-7	12	TRBD2	ATSRTSGSYEQY
TRBV19	TRBJ2-1	12	TRBD1	ASRVRDRYNEQF
TRBV6-6	TRBJ2-7	12	NA	ASRWDPNSYEQY
TRBV5-1	TRBJ1-2	14	NA	ASSLSGQGLQDGYT
TRBV2	TRBJ2-4	16	TRBD2	ASKTASGGPAAKNIQY
TRBV11-2	TRBJ2-1	14	NA	VSSPIRGGANNEQF
TRBV10-3	TRBJ1-2	12	TRBD1	AIKRQGALDGYT
TRBV15	NA	14	TRBD2	ATSRGDSGVQETQF
TRBV20-1	TRBJ1-4	16	TRBD1	SARMDRGGLYRDEKLF
TRBV5-6	TRBJ2-1	16	TRBD2	ASSLEGLAGDQYNEQF
TRBV20-1	TRBJ1-6	14	TRBD1	SASPGTGAYNSPLH
TRBV11-2	TRBJ2-1	14	TRBD1	ASSPTEAGTGGHQF
TRBV2	TRBJ2-3	16	TRBD2	ASSERGQLAGVTDTQY
TRBV5-1	TRBJ2-3	9	NA	ASGLTGTQY
TRBV5-1	TRBJ2-3	15	TRBD2	ASSRGLAGVNSDTQY
TRBV7-2	TRBJ2-3	16	TRBD2	ASSFTSGGAVGTDTQY
TRBV7-9	TRBJ1-5	12	NA	ASSLESSNQPQH
TRBV7-2	TRBJ2-1	13	NA	ASSLGPAAYNEQF
TRBV11-1	TRBJ2-7	10	NA	ASSLIKGEQY
TRBV21-1	TRBJ2-5	6	NA	ARTVGY
TRBV29-1	TRBJ2-3	12	NA	SVGVGLSTDTQY
TRBV7-8	TRBJ2-1	14	NA	ASSFRSRSSYNEQF
TRBV5-5	TRBJ2-1	12	TRBD2	ASSWVAGDNEQF
TRBV12-3/TRBV12-4	TRBJ2-3	15	NA	ASSPTPPPSLTDTQY
TRBV7-9	TRBJ2-1	13	NA	ASSFLDSGTRRQF
TRBV6-6	NA	13	TRBD1	ASRARDRDLYEQY
TRBV18	TRBJ2-3	17	NA	ASSPPRRGPLRDTDTQY
TRBV4-1	TRBJ2-1	14	TRBD2	ASSHRGLAENNEQF
TRBV7-8	TRBJ2-3	14	NA	ASSSLGGATTDTQY
TRBV20-1	TRBJ1-2	12	NA	SAGVGPESYGYT
TRBV6-5	TRBJ2-5	12	NA	ALGQRRSQETQY
TRBV20-1	TRBJ1-1	12	NA	SARLGTVNTEAF
TRBV2	TRBJ2-5	12	TRBD1	ASSTGTGLQEQY
TRBV9	NA	14	TRBD1	ASSVAMGQGAYEQY
TRBV7-9	TRBJ2-7	13	TRBD2	ASSFPLLAAYEQY
TRBV4-2	TRBJ1-1	14	NA	ASSQEGNSGATEAF
TRBV12-5	TRBJ1-3	11	NA	ASGLADNKTIY
TRBV27	TRBJ2-3	11	NA	ASSLSRTDTQY
TRBV21-1	TRBJ2-1	16	NA	ASSKSGARGTSYNEQF
TRBV7-2	TRBJ2-3	14	TRBD2	ASSSLAGRVADTQY
TRBV18	TRBJ2-1	10	NA	ASSPVNNEQF
TRBV10-2	TRBJ2-5	12	NA	ATQPGGTLGTQY
TRBV13	TRBJ2-1	15	NA	ASSPPHAGLSYNEQF
TRBV10-3	TRBJ2-3	11	NA	AISEAPTDTQY
TRBV2	TRBJ2-3	12	NA	ASREQRSTDTQY
TRBV5-1	TRBJ2-3	14	NA	ASSLGSDRSTDTQY
TRBV12-3/TRBV12-4	TRBJ2-3	10	NA	ASSFARGTGY